What follows are 26 T cell receptor beta chains derived from one specimen sequenced in a study of cytomegalovirus exposure and HLA in healthy donors. Both 60 Vbeta primers and 13 Jbeta primers went into the PCR. This table comes from immunoSEQ multiplex PCR, and its TCRdb copy is limited to in-frame clones, with some not included. Of under 200,000 clones listed, 75% to 85% are singletons. The source material was PBMCs. Receptor source: a man in his thirties or forties in good health and CMV-seronegative.

Here the CDR3 reads CASSVGQGVYEQYF. As DNA, the CDR3 is TGTGCCAGCAGCGTAGGACAGGGGGTCTACGAGCAGTACTTC. This sequence joins TRBV9 and TRBJ2-7, with 9 positions matching TRBD1. The CDR3 spans 14 residues. With V trimmed by 0 bases and J by 3 bases, 1 base remained unmatched. Germline lookup yields CDR1 SGDLS and CDR2 YYNGEE.

The V gene is TRBV6-5, the J gene TRBJ2-7; tentative D call: TRBD1 (9 bases). The V end lost 6 bases, the J end lost 9 bases, and 21 bases lay between the germline ends. The CDR3 runs to 14 residues. Germline lookup yields CDR1 MNHEY and CDR2 SVGAGI. The CDR3 bases are TGTGCCAGCAGCCCCGGGACAGGGCGGGGGGCGCAGTACTTC. This codes for CASSPGTGRGAQYF.

The chain carries TRBV5-8 and TRBJ1-5; 7 bases match TRBD1. CDR3 length equals 19 residues. Trimming took 3 bases from V and 5 from J; bases not matched to a gene: 20. In germline, CDR1 is SGHTS, CDR2 YDEGEE. CDR3 sequence: CASSSDDHTDRKEDQPQHF. CDR3 DNA: TGTGCCAGCAGCTCGGATGATCACACGGACAGGAAGGAGGATCAGCCCCAGCATTTT.

J is TRBJ2-2 and V is TRBV6-5, with a tentative D call TRBD1 (5 bases). V lost 5 bases to trimming and J lost 6 bases, with 10 bases between them. The germline CDR1 and CDR2 sequences are MNHEY and SVGAGI. This CDR3 is built from 13 residues. CDR3 sequence: CASSKSGSGELFF. Here the CDR3 DNA reads TGTGCCAGCAGTAAATCAGGGTCCGGGGAGCTGTTTTTT.

The V and J genes are TRBV29-1 and TRBJ1-2; maybe TRBD1 (5 bases). The germline V gene has CDR1 SQVTM and CDR2 ANQGSEA. This CDR3 is 13 amino acids long. V lost 4 bases, J lost 8 bases, and 17 bases lay in between. CDR3 sequence reads: CSVVGQGHFGYTF. CDR3 DNA: TGCAGCGTTGTTGGGCAGGGCCACTTCGGCTACACCTTC.

The chain has TRBV18 and TRBJ2-7, with D possibly TRBD2 on 6 matching bases. The CDR3 contains 15 residues. Deletions cut 3 bases from V and 3 bases from J, with 15 bases between. Looked up from germline, CDR1 is KGHSH and CDR2 is LQKENI. CDR3 nucleotide sequence: TGTGCCAGCTCACCGTCCAGGGAGGCTTACTACGAGCAGTACTTC. Protein sequence: CASSPSREAYYEQYF.

The rearrangement joins TRBV5-1 to TRBJ2-7; 8 bases fit TRBD2. Germline CDR1 SGHRS, CDR2 YFSETQ. The CDR3 runs 14 residues. Trimming removed 1 base from V and 6 bases from J; junction bases left unmatched: 6. As DNA, the CDR3 is TGCGCCAGCAGCTTGCCAGCGGGAGAAGGCGAGCAGTACTTC. Its protein is CASSLPAGEGEQYF.

The V call is TRBV5-1, the J call TRBJ2-5; 7 bases map to TRBD2. Germline V lookup: CDR1 SGHRS, CDR2 YFSETQ. V lost 5 bases, J lost 4 bases, and 11 bases stayed unmatched. The CDR3 length is 15 residues. The CDR3 DNA reads as TGCGCCAGCAGTTCGACCCCTCGGGAGGCAGAGACCCAGTACTTC. It codes for CASSSTPREAETQYF.

The rearrangement uses TRBV6-9 and TRBJ1-1; tentative D call: TRBD1 (5 bases). CDR1 and CDR2 from the germline V gene are MNHGY and SVAAGI. CDR3 length: 14 amino acids. The V gene lost 7 bases and the J gene lost 3 bases, with 15 bases spanning the gap. CDR3 protein: CASTLGLRDTEAFF. For the CDR3, the DNA is TGTGCCAGCACCCTGGGACTAAGGGACACTGAAGCTTTCTTT.

The V call is TRBV7-9, the J call TRBJ2-7; D is possibly TRBD1 (5 bases). V lost 0 bases and J lost 1, with 10 bases in between. CDR1 and CDR2 (germline): SEHNR, FQNEAQ (reference sequence). The CDR3 has 15 amino acids. CDR3 sequence (DNA): TGTGCCAGCAGCTTAGCGCAGGGATTGTCCTACGAGCAGTACTTC. As protein: CASSLAQGLSYEQYF.

The J gene is TRBJ2-5, the V gene TRBV19, with D maybe TRBD2 (6 bases). Germline loops: CDR1 LNHDA, CDR2 SQIVND (reference sequence). V was shortened by 8 bases and J by 4 bases, with 11 bases between the two germline ends. CDR3 size: 12 residues. CDR3 in DNA: TGTGCCAGTTCGAGGAGGGGAGAGACCCAGTACTTC. It specifies CASSRRGETQYF.

The gene calls are TRBV30 and TRBJ1-3; D gene ambiguous. Trimming pared 3 bases from V and 0 bases from J, leaving 12 bases between. This CDR3 is 15 amino acids long. The germline V gene has CDR1 GTSNPN and CDR2 SVGIG (reference sequence). The CDR3 coding sequence is TGTGCCTGGAGCTTACGCAGGTACTCTGGAAACACCATATATTTT. Translation gives CAWSLRRYSGNTIYF.

V usage is TRBV7-8 and J usage is TRBJ2-1, with TRBD2 identical over 14 bases. Trimming at V came to 2 bases and at J to 1 base, leaving 7 bases not matched to a gene. Germline CDR1 is SGHVS and CDR2 is FQNEAQ. This CDR3 contains 19 residues. Here the CDR3 reads CASSLRLAGGVRSYNEQFF. The CDR3 DNA follows: TGTGCCAGCAGCTTAAGACTAGCGGGAGGGGTCAGGTCCTACAATGAGCAGTTCTTC.

This clone was found a few times. The chain links TRBV15 to TRBJ1-1; the D gene is possibly TRBD1 (6 bases). CDR1 is LNHNV and CDR2 is YYDKDF in the germline V gene (reference sequence). This CDR3 contains 13 residues. V was pared by 4 bases and J by 7 bases, with 13 bases between. The CDR3 sequence is CATSTGTYFEAFF. Written as DNA, the CDR3 is TGTGCCACCAGCACCGGGACATATTTTGAAGCTTTCTTT.

This chain connects TRBV7-2 to TRBJ1-2; 11 nucleotides align to TRBD1. Germline V gene data show CDR1 as SGHTA and CDR2 as FQGNSA. This CDR3 contains 14 residues. The CDR3 nucleotides are TGTGCAGTGTGGGGGACAGGGGGTGTCTATGGCTACACCTTC. Translation: CAVWGTGGVYGYTF.

The rearrangement uses TRBV4-3 and TRBJ2-1; the D gene is possibly TRBD2 (5 bases). CDR3 length: 16 residues. With 0 bases removed from V and 3 bases from J, the gap between germline ends came to 12 bases. Germline V gives CDR1 LGHNA, CDR2 YSLEER. The CDR3 spells CASSQDRRSRYNEQFF. The DNA for the CDR3 is TGCGCCAGCAGCCAAGATCGGAGGTCCCGCTACAATGAGCAGTTCTTC.

V is TRBV7-3 and J is TRBJ2-3; TRBD2 agrees at 14 bases. J gave up 6 bases and V 6 bases, and 8 bases lay outside the gene matches. In germline, CDR1 is SGHTA, CDR2 FQGTGA. The CDR3 loop spans 16 amino acids. The CDR3 protein is CASRATSGRAGDTQYF. For the CDR3, the DNA is TGTGCCAGCAGGGCGACTAGCGGGAGGGCGGGGGATACGCAGTATTTT.

In regard to this clone: The sample has other DNA sequences that encode this CDR3 too. V and J are TRBV25-1 and TRBJ2-7, with 8 nucleotides matching TRBD2. V was clipped by 1 base and J by 4 bases; unmatched bases: 9. The germline gives CDR1 MGHDK, CDR2 SYGVNS. This CDR3 region has 16 residues. The CDR3 coding sequence is TGTGCCAGCAGTGAATCAAAGCGGGAGACTTCATACGAGCAGTACTTC. This codes for CASSESKRETSYEQYF.

The chain joins TRBV28 to TRBJ2-1; 10 bases map to TRBD2. CDR1 is MDHEN and CDR2 is SYDVKM in the germline V gene. V lost 2 bases to trimming and J lost 3 bases; unmatched junction nucleotides: 4. This CDR3 has 16 amino acids. CDR3 sequence: CASSLAIAGGYNEQFF. Here the CDR3 DNA reads TGTGCCAGCAGTTTAGCCATAGCGGGGGGCTACAATGAGCAGTTCTTC.

This clone was counted only a few times. The chain combines TRBV6-5 with TRBJ2-7; 9 positions agree with TRBD1. This CDR3 contains 12 residues. Germline loops: CDR1 MNHEY, CDR2 SVGAGI. The V gene end was trimmed by 8 bases and the J gene end by 5 bases; junction bases not matched to a gene: 4. The CDR3 sequence: CASRRTGDEQYF. CDR3 nucleotide sequence: TGTGCCAGCCGACGGACAGGGGACGAGCAGTACTTC.

The chain links TRBV10-3 to TRBJ2-5, with 8 bases identical to TRBD2. With 9 bases clipped from V and 5 bases from J, the junction kept 8 bases outside the gene matches. This CDR3 has 13 amino acids. Germline CDR1 reads ENHRY; CDR2 reads SYGVKD. CDR3 sequence (DNA): TGTGCCATTAGCGGGATAGGGGGTGAGACCCAGTACTTC. Amino acid sequence: CAISGIGGETQYF.

This clone was observed a handful of times. This chain joins TRBV28 and TRBJ1-2, with D hard to call. CDR3 length: 14 residues. V lost 3 bases and J lost 8, with 16 bases in between. CDR1 and CDR2 (germline): MDHEN, SYDVKM. CDR3 protein: CASSFPVGRVGYTF. CDR3 nucleotides: TGTGCCAGCAGTTTCCCCGTAGGGAGGGTGGGCTACACCTTC.

This chain uses TRBV10-3 with TRBJ1-1; D is perhaps TRBD1 (6 bases). The CDR3 is 15 residues long. CDR1 is ENHRY, CDR2 SYGVKD, per germline. V lost 3 bases and J 1 base, leaving 12 bases between the germline ends. CDR3: CAISERGSGNTEAFF. CDR3 coding DNA: TGTGCCATCAGTGAAAGGGGGTCGGGGAACACTGAAGCTTTCTTT.

The chain has TRBV10-3 and TRBJ2-7, with 7 positions matching TRBD1. Looked up from germline, CDR1 is ENHRY and CDR2 is SYGVKD. The CDR3 is made up of 13 amino acids. J gave up 4 bases and V 4 bases, and 4 bases lay outside the gene matches. CDR3 sequence: CAISGDRVYEQYF. The DNA of the CDR3 is TGTGCCATCAGTGGTGACAGGGTGTACGAGCAGTACTTC.

The V gene is TRBV27, the J gene TRBJ1-5; the D gene is possibly TRBD1 (5 bases). In germline, CDR1 is MNHEY, CDR2 SMNVEV (reference sequence). Deletions cut 8 bases from V and 4 bases from J, with 15 bases between. The CDR3 covers 14 residues. The CDR3 DNA follows: TGTGCCAGCGGGTATATTGCAGGGAATCAGCCCCAGCATTTT. It is translated as CASGYIAGNQPQHF.

This chain uses TRBV9 with TRBJ1-2, with 8 bases fitting TRBD1. The CDR3 has 16 residues. Germline CDR1 SGDLS, CDR2 YYNGEE. J was trimmed by 2 bases and V by 4 bases; bases with no gene match: 10. The CDR3: CASSPVGTGENYGYTF. For the CDR3, the DNA is TGTGCCAGCAGCCCCGTAGGGACAGGAGAGAACTATGGCTACACCTTC.